This T cell receptor (beta chain) was recovered during a study of T-cell memory formation after mild COVID-19. TCRdb ran MiXCR on the 5' RACE reads and lists one entry per CDR3 protein. The sample yields hundreds of thousands of distinct CDR3 sequences, around 21% seen once. This clonotype was detected a few times. The CDR3 is 18 residues long. Germline CDR1 and CDR2: SGHRS and YFSETQ. V lost 0 bases to trimming and J lost 0 bases; unmatched junction nucleotides: 7. This chain uses TRBV5-1 with TRBJ2-3; TRBD2 matches 10 bases. Specimen: PBMCs or a T cell subset sorted from them (not recorded which). The TCR originated in an adult woman who had mild COVID-19 (a few samples of this study predate the infection). Cell type and time point are not known. The CDR3 DNA reads as TGCGCCAGCAGCTTGGGTCTAGCGGGAGCTGCGAGCACAGATACGCAGTATTTT. This sequence encodes CASSLGLAGAASTDTQYF.